This TCR beta chain derives from a study of low-dose radiotherapy and immunotherapy resistance in tumors. Study context: Intravenous cyclophosphamide 200 mg/m2 was given every two weeks, one day before radiation and immunotherapy.

Time point here: before trial treatment. Patients who could take part had advanced solid tumors with no tumor-infiltrating lymphocytes. cDNA synthesis used a TRAV/TRBV-specific primer set for both chains. The PCR that amplified TCRs ran for approximately 18 cycles, relying on a constant-region primer and a V-primer adapter. TCRdb analysed the reads with MiXCR anew, one entry per CDR3 protein. The table includes around 69,000 distinct CDR3 sequences, less than 35% detected once. V gave up 4 bases and J gave up 4 bases; unmatched junction bases: 2. Germline CDR1 is MNHNY and CDR2 is SVGAGI (reference sequence). The CDR3 covers 14 residues. There are many counts of this clonotype.

The TCR was taken from a female donor with ovarian cancer. The J gene is TRBJ2-5, the V gene TRBV6-6; TRBD2 matches at 11 bases. The sequences come from PBMCs, collected before treatment. The CDR3 nucleotides read TGTGCCAGCAGTTCCGGGACTAGCGGAGAGACCCAGTACTTC. Amino acid sequence: CASSSGTSGETQYF.